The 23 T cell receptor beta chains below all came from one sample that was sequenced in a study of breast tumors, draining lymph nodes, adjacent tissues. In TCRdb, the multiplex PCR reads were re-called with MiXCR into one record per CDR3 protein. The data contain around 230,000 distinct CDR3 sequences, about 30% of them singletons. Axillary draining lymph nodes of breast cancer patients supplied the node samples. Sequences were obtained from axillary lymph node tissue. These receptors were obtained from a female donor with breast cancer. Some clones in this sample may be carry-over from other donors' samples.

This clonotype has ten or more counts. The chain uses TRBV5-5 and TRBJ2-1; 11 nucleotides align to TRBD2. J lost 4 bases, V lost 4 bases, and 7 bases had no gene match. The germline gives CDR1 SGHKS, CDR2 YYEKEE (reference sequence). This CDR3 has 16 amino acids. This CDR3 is CASSLTGTSGYNEQFF. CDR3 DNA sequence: TGTGCCAGCAGCCTCACCGGGACTAGCGGATACAATGAGCAGTTCTTC.

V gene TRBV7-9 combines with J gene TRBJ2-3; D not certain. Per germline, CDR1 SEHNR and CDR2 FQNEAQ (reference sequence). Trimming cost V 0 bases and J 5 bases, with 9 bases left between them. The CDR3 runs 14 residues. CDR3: CASSLAGVGDTQYF. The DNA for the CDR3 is TGTGCCAGCAGCTTAGCGGGCGTTGGAGATACGCAGTATTTT.

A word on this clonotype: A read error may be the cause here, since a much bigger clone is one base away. The DNA of the CDR3 is TGTGCCAGCCGCCTGGATTTCGGGCAGTTCTTC. It yields the protein CASRLDFGQFF. This rearrangement joins TRBV3-1 to TRBJ2-1; D not certain. CDR1 is LGHDT, CDR2 YNNKEL, per germline (reference sequence). Trimming shortened V by 8 bases and J by 12 bases, and 14 bases separated the two germline ends. The CDR3 length is 11 residues.

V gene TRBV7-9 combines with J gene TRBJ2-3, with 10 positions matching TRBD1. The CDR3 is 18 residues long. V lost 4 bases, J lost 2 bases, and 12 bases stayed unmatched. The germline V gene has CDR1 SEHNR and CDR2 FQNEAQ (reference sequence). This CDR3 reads CASSWDRDRGRNTDTQYF. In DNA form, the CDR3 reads TGTGCCAGCAGCTGGGACAGAGACAGGGGGCGGAACACAGATACGCAGTATTTT.

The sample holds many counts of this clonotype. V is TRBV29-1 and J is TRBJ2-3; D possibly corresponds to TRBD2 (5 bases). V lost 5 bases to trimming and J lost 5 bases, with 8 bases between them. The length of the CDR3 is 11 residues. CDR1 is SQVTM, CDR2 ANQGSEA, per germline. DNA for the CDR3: TGCAGCGTTAACGAGGGAGATACGCAGTATTTT. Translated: CSVNEGDTQYF.

The CDR3 protein is CASSPLADTQYF. CDR3 sequence (DNA): TGCGCCAGCAGCCCCCTTGCAGATACGCAGTATTTT. The chain uses TRBV5-1 and TRBJ2-3; unclear D gene. CDR3 size: 12 residues. V was cut by 4 bases and J by 4 bases, with 7 bases left in between. CDR1 and CDR2 from the germline V gene are SGHRS and YFSETQ.

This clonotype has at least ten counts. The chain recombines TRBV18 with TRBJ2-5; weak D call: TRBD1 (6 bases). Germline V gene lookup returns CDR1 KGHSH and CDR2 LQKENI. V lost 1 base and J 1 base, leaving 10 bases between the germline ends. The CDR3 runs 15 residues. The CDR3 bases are TGTGCCAGCTCACCACGCGGACAGACCCAAGAGACCCAGTACTTC. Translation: CASSPRGQTQETQYF.

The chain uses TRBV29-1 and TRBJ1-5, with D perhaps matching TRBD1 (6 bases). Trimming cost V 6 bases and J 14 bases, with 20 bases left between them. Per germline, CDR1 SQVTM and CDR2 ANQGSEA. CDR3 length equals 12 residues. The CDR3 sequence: CSVARGRGLEHF. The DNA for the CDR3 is TGCAGCGTCGCGCGGGGGCGAGGGCTCGAGCATTTT. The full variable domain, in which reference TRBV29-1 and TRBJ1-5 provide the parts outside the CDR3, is SAVISQKPSRDICQRGTSLTIQCQVDSQVTMMFWYRQQPGQSLTLIATANQGSEATYESGFVIDKFPISRPNLTFSTLTVSNMSPEDSSIYLCSVARGRGLEHFGDGTRLSIL.

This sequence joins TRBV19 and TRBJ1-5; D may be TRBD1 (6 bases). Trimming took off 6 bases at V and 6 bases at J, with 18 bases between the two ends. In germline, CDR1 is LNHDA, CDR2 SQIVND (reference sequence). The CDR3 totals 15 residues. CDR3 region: CASSSTGHGSQPQHF. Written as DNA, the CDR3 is TGTGCCAGTAGCTCGACGGGACACGGCTCTCAGCCCCAGCATTTT.

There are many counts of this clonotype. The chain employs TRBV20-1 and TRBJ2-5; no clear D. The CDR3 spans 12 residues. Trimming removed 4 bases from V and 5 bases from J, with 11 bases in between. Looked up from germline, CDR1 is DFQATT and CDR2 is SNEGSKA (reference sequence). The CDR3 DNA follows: TGCAGTGCTAAGAAAGGACGCGAGACCCAGTACTTC. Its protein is CSAKKGRETQYF.

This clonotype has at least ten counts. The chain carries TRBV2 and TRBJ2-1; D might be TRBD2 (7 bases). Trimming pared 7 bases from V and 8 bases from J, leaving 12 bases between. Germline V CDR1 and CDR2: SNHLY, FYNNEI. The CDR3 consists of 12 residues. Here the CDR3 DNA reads TGTGCCAGCAAGGGAGGGGGGGATGAGCAGTTCTTC. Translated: CASKGGGDEQFF.

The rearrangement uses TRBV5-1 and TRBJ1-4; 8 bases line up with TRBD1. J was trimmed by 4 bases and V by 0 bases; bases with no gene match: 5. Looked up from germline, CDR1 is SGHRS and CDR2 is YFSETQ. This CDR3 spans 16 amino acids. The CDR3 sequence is CASSLAGTGVNEKLFF. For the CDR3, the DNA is TGCGCCAGCAGCTTGGCCGGGACAGGAGTTAATGAAAAACTGTTTTTT. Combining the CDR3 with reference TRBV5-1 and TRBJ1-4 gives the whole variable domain KAGVTQTPRYLIKTRGQQVTLSCSPISGHRSVSWYQQTPGQGLQFLFEYFSETQRNKGNFPGRFSGRQFSNSRSEMNVSTLELGDSALYLCASSLAGTGVNEKLFFGSGTQLSVL.

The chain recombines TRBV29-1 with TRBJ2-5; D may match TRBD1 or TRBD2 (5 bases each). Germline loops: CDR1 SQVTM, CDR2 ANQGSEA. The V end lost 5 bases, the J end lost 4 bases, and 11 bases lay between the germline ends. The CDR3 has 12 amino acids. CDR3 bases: TGCAGCGTTATTTTGAGGGGAGAGACCCAGTACTTC. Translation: CSVILRGETQYF.

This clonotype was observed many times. The CDR3 DNA sequence: TGCAGTGGTCATGACTGGGCCTCAGATACGCAGTATTTT. The encoded protein is CSGHDWASDTQYF. This sequence joins TRBV20-1 and TRBJ2-3; D not resolved. This CDR3 is 13 amino acids long. Trimming cost V 7 bases and J 4 bases, with 15 bases left between them. Looked up from germline, CDR1 is DFQATT and CDR2 is SNEGSKA (reference sequence).

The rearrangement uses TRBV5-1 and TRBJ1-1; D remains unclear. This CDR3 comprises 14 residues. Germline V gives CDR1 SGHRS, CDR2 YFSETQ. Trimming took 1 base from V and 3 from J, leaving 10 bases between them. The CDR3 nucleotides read TGCGCCAGCAGCTTGACTGACGTGGACACTGAAGCTTTCTTT. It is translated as CASSLTDVDTEAFF.

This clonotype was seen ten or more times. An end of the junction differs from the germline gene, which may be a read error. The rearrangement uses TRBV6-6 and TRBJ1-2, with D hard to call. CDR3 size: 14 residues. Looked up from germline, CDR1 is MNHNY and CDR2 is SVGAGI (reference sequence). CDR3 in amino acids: CASSHSVGSHGYTF. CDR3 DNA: TGTGCCAGCAGTCACTCTGTGGGCAGTCATGGCTACACCTTC.

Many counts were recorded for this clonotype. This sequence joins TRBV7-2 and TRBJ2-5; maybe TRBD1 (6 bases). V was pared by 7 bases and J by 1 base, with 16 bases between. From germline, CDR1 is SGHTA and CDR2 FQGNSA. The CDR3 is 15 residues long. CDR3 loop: CASTTNGQRQETQYF. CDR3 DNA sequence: TGTGCCAGCACCACAAATGGACAGCGCCAAGAGACCCAGTACTTC.

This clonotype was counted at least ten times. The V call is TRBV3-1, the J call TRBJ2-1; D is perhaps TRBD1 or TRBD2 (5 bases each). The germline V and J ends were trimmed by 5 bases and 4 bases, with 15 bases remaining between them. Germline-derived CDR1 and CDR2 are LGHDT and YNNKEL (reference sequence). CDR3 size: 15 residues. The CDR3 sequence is CASSYQGTYYNEQFF. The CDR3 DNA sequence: TGTGCCAGCAGCTACCAAGGGACGTATTACAATGAGCAGTTCTTC.

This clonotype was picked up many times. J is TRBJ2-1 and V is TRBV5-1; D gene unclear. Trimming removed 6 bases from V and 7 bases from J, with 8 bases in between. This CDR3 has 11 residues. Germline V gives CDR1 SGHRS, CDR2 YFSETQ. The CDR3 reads CASMRSNEQFF. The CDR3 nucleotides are TGCGCCAGCATGCGCTCGAATGAGCAGTTCTTC.

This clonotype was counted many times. In DNA, the CDR3 is TGCAGCGTCGAGAGGAGGACTAGCGGGAGAAGTGAGCAGTTCTTC. It codes for CSVERRTSGRSEQFF. The chain has TRBV29-1 and TRBJ2-1, with TRBD2 identical over 13 bases. Per germline, CDR1 SQVTM and CDR2 ANQGSEA. The CDR3 length is 15 residues. V gave up 6 bases and J gave up 9 bases; unmatched junction bases: 11.

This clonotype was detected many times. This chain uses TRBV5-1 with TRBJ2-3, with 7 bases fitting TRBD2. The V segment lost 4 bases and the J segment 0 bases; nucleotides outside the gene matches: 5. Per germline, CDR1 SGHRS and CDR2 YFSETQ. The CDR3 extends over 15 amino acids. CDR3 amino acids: CASSPGGASTDTQYF. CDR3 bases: TGCGCCAGCAGCCCGGGAGGTGCAAGCACAGATACGCAGTATTTT.

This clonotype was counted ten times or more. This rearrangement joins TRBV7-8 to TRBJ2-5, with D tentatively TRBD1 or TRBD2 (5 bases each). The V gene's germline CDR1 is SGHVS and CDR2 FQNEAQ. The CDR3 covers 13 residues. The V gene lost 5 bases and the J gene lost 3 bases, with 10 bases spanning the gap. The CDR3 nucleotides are TGTGCCAGCAGCCCGAGGGGTGAAGAGACCCAGTACTTC. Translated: CASSPRGEETQYF.

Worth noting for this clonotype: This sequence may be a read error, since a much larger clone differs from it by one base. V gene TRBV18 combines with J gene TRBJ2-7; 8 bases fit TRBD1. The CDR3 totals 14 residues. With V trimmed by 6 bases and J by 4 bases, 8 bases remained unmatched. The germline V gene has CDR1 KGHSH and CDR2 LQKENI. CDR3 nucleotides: TGTGCCAGCTCCCCGACAGGGGTAAGTTACGAGCAGTACTTC. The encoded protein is CASSPTGVSYEQYF.